Listed here is a single T cell receptor beta chain. As yet, its antigen is unknown. Germline V gene sequence: CDR1 SGHNT, CDR2 YYREEE (reference sequence). The CDR3 consists of 15 residues. Unmatched junction bases numbered 10, after V lost 0 bases and J lost 7 bases. This record comes from a study of cytomegalovirus exposure and HLA in healthy donors. Regarding the study as a whole: Data from an earlier analysis indicated that most TCR beta V segments were productive either about 87% or about 30% of the time. Later analysis identified a missense DCLRE1C variant that was linked to TCR beta V- and J-gene trimming.

The PCR employed 60 Vbeta primers together with 13 Jbeta primers. The method was immunoSEQ multiplex PCR; TCRdb's version includes in-frame clones alone and lacks a portion of them. The top ten hold about 2% of the sample, which has 90,000 to 120,000 clones, around 76% seen once. The clonotype was recovered from a man younger than 35 in good health and CMV-seronegative. V usage is TRBV5-4 and J usage is TRBJ2-7; 7 bases align to TRBD2. Input material: PBMCs. As DNA, the CDR3 is TGTGCCAGCAGCTTGGGCTCTAGCGGTCGTCTGGAGCAGTACTTC. It is translated as CASSLGSSGRLEQYF.